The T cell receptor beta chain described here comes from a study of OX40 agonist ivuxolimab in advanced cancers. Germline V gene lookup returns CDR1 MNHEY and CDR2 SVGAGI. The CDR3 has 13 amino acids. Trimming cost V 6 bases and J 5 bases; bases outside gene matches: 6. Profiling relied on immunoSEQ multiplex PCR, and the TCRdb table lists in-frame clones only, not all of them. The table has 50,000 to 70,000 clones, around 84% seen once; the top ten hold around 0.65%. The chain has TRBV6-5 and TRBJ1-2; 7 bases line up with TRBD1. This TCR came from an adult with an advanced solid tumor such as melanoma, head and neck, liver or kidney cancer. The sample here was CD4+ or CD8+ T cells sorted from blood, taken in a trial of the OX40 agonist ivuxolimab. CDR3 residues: CASSFDRAYGYTF. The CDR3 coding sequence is TGTGCCAGCAGCTTTGACAGGGCTTATGGCTACACCTTC.